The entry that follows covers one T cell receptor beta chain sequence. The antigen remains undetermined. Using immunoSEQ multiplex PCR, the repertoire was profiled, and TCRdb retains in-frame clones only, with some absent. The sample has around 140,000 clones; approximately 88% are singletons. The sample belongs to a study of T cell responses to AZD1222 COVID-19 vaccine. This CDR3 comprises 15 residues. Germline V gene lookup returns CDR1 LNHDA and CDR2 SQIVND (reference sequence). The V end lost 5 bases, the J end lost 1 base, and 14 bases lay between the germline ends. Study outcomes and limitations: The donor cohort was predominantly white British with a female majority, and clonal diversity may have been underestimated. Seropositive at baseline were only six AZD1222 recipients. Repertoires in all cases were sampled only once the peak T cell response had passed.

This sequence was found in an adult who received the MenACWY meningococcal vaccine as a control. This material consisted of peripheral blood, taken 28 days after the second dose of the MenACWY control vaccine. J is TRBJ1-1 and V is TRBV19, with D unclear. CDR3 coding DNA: TGTGCCAGTAGTCCTTTGGTTCAGGCGAACACTGAAGCTTTCTTT. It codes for CASSPLVQANTEAFF.